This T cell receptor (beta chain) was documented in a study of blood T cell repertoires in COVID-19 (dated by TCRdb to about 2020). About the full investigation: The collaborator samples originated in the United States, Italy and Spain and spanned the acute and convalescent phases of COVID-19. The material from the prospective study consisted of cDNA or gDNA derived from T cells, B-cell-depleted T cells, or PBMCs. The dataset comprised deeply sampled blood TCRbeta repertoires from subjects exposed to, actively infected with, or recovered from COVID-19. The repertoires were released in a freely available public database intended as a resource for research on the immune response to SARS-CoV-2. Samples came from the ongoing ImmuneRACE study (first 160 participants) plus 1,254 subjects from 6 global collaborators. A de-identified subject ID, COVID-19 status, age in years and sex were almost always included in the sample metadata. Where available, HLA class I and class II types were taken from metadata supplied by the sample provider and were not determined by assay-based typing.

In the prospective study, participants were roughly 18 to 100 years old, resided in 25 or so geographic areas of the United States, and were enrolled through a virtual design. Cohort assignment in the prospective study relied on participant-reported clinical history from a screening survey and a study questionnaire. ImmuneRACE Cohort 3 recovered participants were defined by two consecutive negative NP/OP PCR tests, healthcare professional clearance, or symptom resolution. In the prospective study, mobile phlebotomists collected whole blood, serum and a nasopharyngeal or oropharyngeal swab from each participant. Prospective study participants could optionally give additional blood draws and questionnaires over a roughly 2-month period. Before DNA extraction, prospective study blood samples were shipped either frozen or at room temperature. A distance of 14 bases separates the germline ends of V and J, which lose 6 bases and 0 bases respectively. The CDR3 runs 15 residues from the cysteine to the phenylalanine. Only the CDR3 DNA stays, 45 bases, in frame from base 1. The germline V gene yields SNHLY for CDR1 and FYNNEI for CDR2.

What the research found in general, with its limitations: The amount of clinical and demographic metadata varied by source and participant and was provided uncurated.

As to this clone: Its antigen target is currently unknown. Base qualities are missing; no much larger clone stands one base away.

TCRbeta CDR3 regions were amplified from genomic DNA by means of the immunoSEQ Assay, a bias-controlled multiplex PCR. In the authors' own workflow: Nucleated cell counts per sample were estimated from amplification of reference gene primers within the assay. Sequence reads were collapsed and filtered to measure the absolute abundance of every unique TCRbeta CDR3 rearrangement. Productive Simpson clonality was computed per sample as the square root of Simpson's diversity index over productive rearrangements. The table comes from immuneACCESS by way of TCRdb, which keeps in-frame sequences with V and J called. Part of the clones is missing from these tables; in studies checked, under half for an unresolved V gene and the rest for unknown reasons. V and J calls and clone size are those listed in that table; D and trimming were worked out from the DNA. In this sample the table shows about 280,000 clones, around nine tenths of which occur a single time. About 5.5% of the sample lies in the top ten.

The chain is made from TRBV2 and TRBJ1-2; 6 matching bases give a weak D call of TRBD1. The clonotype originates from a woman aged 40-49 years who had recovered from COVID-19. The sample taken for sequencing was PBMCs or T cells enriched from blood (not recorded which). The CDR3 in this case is CASRYGQLTNYGYTF. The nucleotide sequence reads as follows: TGTGCCAGCAGATACGGACAGCTTACTAACTATGGCTACACCTTC.